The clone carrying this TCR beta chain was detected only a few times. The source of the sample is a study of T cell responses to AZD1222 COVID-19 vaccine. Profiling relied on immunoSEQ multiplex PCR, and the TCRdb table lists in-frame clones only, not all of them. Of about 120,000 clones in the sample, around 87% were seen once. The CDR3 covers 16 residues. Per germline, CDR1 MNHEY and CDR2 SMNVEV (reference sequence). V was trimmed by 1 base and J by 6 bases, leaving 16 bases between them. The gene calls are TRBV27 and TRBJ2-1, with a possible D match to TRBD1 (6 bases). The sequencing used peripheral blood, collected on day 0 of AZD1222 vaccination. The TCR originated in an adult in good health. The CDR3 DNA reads TGTGCCAGCAGTTTATTGGGGGTTACAGGGACCAATGAGCAGTTCTTC. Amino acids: CASSLLGVTGTNEQFF.